A single sample gave rise to the 31 T cell receptor beta chains below, sequenced in a study of T cell clonality in common variable immunodeficiency. Study observations and caveats: Fewer deletions and N-nucleotide insertions were reportedly seen in common variable immunodeficiency TCR beta sequences.

Assay: immunoSEQ multiplex PCR; the TCRdb copy retains only in-frame clones and omits some. Recorded here are some 19,000 clones, none singletons. Their cognate antigens are unknown. What was sequenced was peripheral blood mononuclear cells. The receptors were gathered from a human donor with common variable immunodeficiency.

As concerns this clone: The DNA ends 3 residues before the CDR3 does, and the rest of the CDR3 is filled in from the germline J gene. This sequence joins TRBV20-1 and TRBJ2-7, with TRBD2 matching over 10 bases. The J segment lost 4 bases and the V segment lost 3 bases, leaving 6 bases of the junction unmatched. The germline V gene has CDR1 DFQATT and CDR2 SNEGSKA (reference sequence). The CDR3 runs 14 residues. The CDR3 DNA, read in part, is TGCAGTGCTAGCCTTCTAGCGGGAGTTTACGAG. Translation: CSASLLAGVYE. The whole CDR3 region reads CSASLLAGVYEQYF.

The table lists this clone with many counts. Read coverage stops 3 residues before the CDR3 terminus; the germline J gene supplies the remainder. The chain links TRBV20-1 to TRBJ2-1; TRBD2 aligns across 8 bases. CDR3 size: 15 residues. V was clipped by 3 bases and J by 8 bases; unmatched bases: 12. Germline CDR1 DFQATT, CDR2 SNEGSKA (reference sequence). This chain's CDR3 is CSASFSGTRIHEQFF. CDR3 bases read: TGCAGTGCTAGTTTCTCCGGGACTAGGATACATGAG.

With respect to this clone: Read coverage stops 3 residues before the CDR3 terminus; the germline J gene supplies the remainder. The J gene is TRBJ1-5, the V gene TRBV30; TRBD1 aligns across 7 bases. CDR1 and CDR2 (germline): GTSNPN, SVGIG (reference sequence). J was trimmed by 2 bases and V by 4 bases; bases with no gene match: 5. The CDR3 is 14 amino acids. The sequenced part of the CDR3 DNA is TGTGCCTGGAACCACGGACAGGGCAATCAGCCC. Translation: CAWNHGQGNQP. The CDR3 reads in full as CAWNHGQGNQPQHF.

This clone was observed a few times. The missing CDR3 end, 3 residues past where the read stops, is filled in from the germline J gene. V gene TRBV6-2 or TRBV6-3 combines with J gene TRBJ2-7; the D gene is possibly TRBD1 (7 bases). The CDR3 has 12 amino acids. The germline V gene encodes CDR1 MNHEY and CDR2 SVGEGT. V was trimmed by 8 bases and J by 4 bases, leaving 12 bases between them. The CDR3: CASGGDRYEQYF. The DNA read from the CDR3 is TGTGCCAGCGGCGGGGACAGATACGAG.

In its sample, this clone was seen a few times. The sequence runs out 3 residues before the end of the CDR3; the remainder is reconstructed from the germline J gene. The V and J genes are TRBV7-9 and TRBJ2-1; possibly TRBD2 for D (6 bases). This CDR3 comprises 14 residues. Germline lookup yields CDR1 SEHNR and CDR2 FQNEAQ (reference sequence). The V end lost 5 bases, the J end lost 5 bases, and 13 bases lay between the germline ends. The DNA read from the CDR3 is TGTGCCAGCAGCCACCGGGACTTCCACAATGAG. This translates into CASSHRDFHNE. The CDR3 reads in full as CASSHRDFHNEQFF. Combining the CDR3 with reference TRBV7-9 and TRBJ2-1 gives the whole variable domain DTGVSQNPRHKITKRGQNVTFRCDPISEHNRLYWYRQTLGQGPEFLTYFQNEAQLEKSRLLSDRFSAERPKGSFSTLEIQRTEQGDSAMYLCASSHRDFHNEQFFGPGTRLTVL.

Comment on this clone: The read ends 3 residues early relative to the CDR3; the germline J gene fills the gap. V usage is TRBV7-2 and J usage is TRBJ2-5; 9 nucleotides agree with TRBD2. The CDR3 runs 15 residues. CDR1 is SGHTA and CDR2 is FQGNSA in the germline V gene. The ends lost 5 bases at V and 4 bases at J; junction bases unmatched: 8. CDR3 in amino acids: CASSTGLAVLETQYF. The sequenced CDR3 bases are TGTGCCAGCAGCACGGGACTAGCCGTACTAGAGACC.

In regard to this clone: The read terminates 3 residues before the CDR3 end, so the remaining end is supplied by the germline J gene. The chain is built from TRBV2 and TRBJ2-7; 7 bases fit TRBD1. This CDR3 contains 14 residues. Germline assignment: CDR1 SNHLY and CDR2 FYNNEI. Germline trimming cut 6 bases from V and 6 bases from J; bases unmatched to any gene: 11. The sequenced part of the CDR3 DNA is TGTGCCAGCAGGGACTTCAGGGGGTTTACCGAG. It yields the protein CASRDFRGFTE. The complete CDR3 reads CASRDFRGFTEQYF.

To note about this clone: The CDR3 extends 3 residues past the end of the read, so its final part is completed from the germline J gene. The chain joins TRBV7-9 to TRBJ1-4, with a weak D call TRBD1 (6 bases). The ends were cut back, 3 bases at V and 5 bases at J, with 13 bases in the middle. CDR1 is SEHNR and CDR2 is FQNEAQ in the germline V gene (reference sequence). The CDR3 has 15 residues. Partial CDR3 DNA: TGTGCCAGCAGCTTTCCGGACAGCCAAAATGAAAAA. This gives the protein CASSFPDSQNEK. The full CDR3 protein is CASSFPDSQNEKLFF.

About this clone itself: The sequenced fragment ends 3 residues before the CDR3 boundary, so the rest is inferred from the germline J gene. V and J are TRBV7-6 and TRBJ2-7; D may be TRBD1 (5 bases). Germline CDR1 is SGHVS and CDR2 is FNYEAQ. CDR3 length: 13 amino acids. V lost 1 base and J 5 bases, leaving 9 bases between the germline ends. The CDR3 loop reads CASSLGGNNEQYF. The covered CDR3 bases are TGTGCCAGCAGCTTAGGGGGCAACAACGAG. The full variable domain, with the rest looked up from reference TRBV7-6 and TRBJ2-7, is GAGVSQSPRYKVTKRGQDVALRCDPISGHVSLYWYRQALGQGPEFLTYFNYEAQQDKSGLPNDRFSAERPEGSISTLTIQRTEQRDSAMYRCASSLGGNNEQYFGPGTRLTVT.

On this clone: The CDR3 end falls 3 residues outside the read, so it is completed with the germline J gene. The V and J genes are TRBV19 and TRBJ1-1; unclear D gene. The CDR3 is 16 residues long. Germline CDR1 LNHDA, CDR2 SQIVND (reference sequence). Trimming pared 3 bases from V and 5 bases from J, leaving 19 bases between. Partial CDR3 DNA: TGTGCCAGTAGTATCGAAGCCCTCGACATAAGGACTGAA. This codes for CASSIEALDIRTE. The entire CDR3 reads CASSIEALDIRTEAFF.

This clone was detected many times. The read gets to within 3 residues of the CDR3 end, and the germline J gene fills in the rest. The chain links TRBV30 to TRBJ1-6; 8 bases fit TRBD1. V was pared by 3 bases and J by 8 bases, with 12 bases of the junction left unmatched. Per germline, CDR1 GTSNPN and CDR2 SVGIG (reference sequence). This CDR3 has 16 amino acids. The CDR3 is CAWRVFAGGEYSPLHF. CDR3 DNA, as far as it was read: TGTGCCTGGAGGGTATTTGCAGGGGGCGAGTATTCACCC.

A word on this clone: The read comes to an end 3 residues before the CDR3 does, leaving the germline J gene to fill in the end. V is TRBV2 and J is TRBJ2-7; D possibly corresponds to TRBD1 (5 bases). The CDR3 loop spans 14 amino acids. V was cut by 4 bases and J by 1 base, with 11 bases left in between. Per germline, CDR1 SNHLY and CDR2 FYNNEI. CDR3 DNA, as far as it was read: TGTGCCAGCAGTGCAGGCAGGGTATCCTACGAG. Amino acids: CASSAGRVSYE. The full CDR3 reads CASSAGRVSYEQYF.

This clone showed up just a few times. The CDR3 goes on 3 residues after the read ends, and that part is filled in from the germline J gene. The V gene is TRBV2, the J gene TRBJ1-5, with D possibly TRBD1 on 6 matching bases. Germline CDR1 reads SNHLY; CDR2 reads FYNNEI. This CDR3 region has 13 residues. Trimming cost V 6 bases and J 2 bases, with 8 bases left between them. The CDR3: CASRRTGNQPQHF. The part of the CDR3 DNA that was read is TGTGCCAGCAGAAGGACAGGCAATCAGCCC.

This clone appeared many times. The read ends 3 residues early relative to the CDR3; the germline J gene fills the gap. The rearrangement links TRBV19 to TRBJ1-5, with D tentatively TRBD1 (5 bases). V was trimmed by 5 bases and J by 0 bases, leaving 8 bases between them. The CDR3 covers 14 residues. Germline-derived CDR1 and CDR2 are LNHDA and SQIVND (reference sequence). CDR3 sequence: CASSVRDSNQPQHF. Incomplete CDR3 DNA: TGTGCCAGTAGTGTCAGGGATAGCAATCAGCCC.

Concerning this clone itself: The CDR3 goes on 3 residues after the read ends, and that part is filled in from the germline J gene. V is TRBV7-2 and J is TRBJ1-6; 7 bases fit TRBD1. Losses at the gene ends were 4 bases for V and 6 bases for J; bases not matched to a gene: 6. Germline loops: CDR1 SGHTA, CDR2 FQGNSA. CDR3 length: 15 amino acids. The CDR3 sequence is CASSSDRVFNSPLHF. The covered CDR3 bases are TGTGCCAGCAGCTCCGACAGGGTTTTTAATTCACCC.

Remarks on this clone: The observed sequence ends 3 residues before the CDR3 terminus, with the missing tail filled in from the germline J gene. The rearrangement links TRBV18 to TRBJ2-3, with 8 bases fitting TRBD2. Trimming removed 1 base from V and 0 bases from J; junction bases left unmatched: 9. The germline V gene encodes CDR1 KGHSH and CDR2 LQKENI. The CDR3 runs 18 residues. The CDR3 loop is CASSPLAGIQTSTDTQYF. CDR3 bases read: TGTGCCAGCTCACCACTAGCGGGAATACAGACTAGCACAGATACG.

This clone was detected only a few times. Coverage ceases 3 residues before the CDR3 finishes, and the germline J gene fills in the end. The chain recombines TRBV2 with TRBJ1-3; D is perhaps TRBD1 (5 bases). The CDR3 covers 12 residues. Trimming pared 8 bases from V and 3 bases from J, leaving 8 bases between. The germline CDR1 and CDR2 sequences are SNHLY and FYNNEI. The sequenced CDR3 bases are TGTGCCAGCCGGGGGAATGGAAACACC. Translation gives CASRGNGNT. The CDR3 in its entirety is CASRGNGNTIYF.

This clone was counted at least ten times. The read terminates 3 residues ahead of where the CDR3 ends, so the germline J gene completes it. This chain links TRBV20-1 with TRBJ2-3, with TRBD2 matching 8 bases. Per the germline V gene, CDR1 is DFQATT and CDR2 is SNEGSKA (reference sequence). V dropped 1 base and J dropped 0; count of bases not matched to a gene: 12. This CDR3 comprises 18 residues. The CDR3 DNA, read in part, is TGCAGTGCTAGAGGGGGGAGCGGGGGAAAAACTAGCACAGATACG. It encodes CSARGGSGGKTSTDT. The full CDR3 reads CSARGGSGGKTSTDTQYF.

With regard to this clone: The read finishes 3 residues shy of the CDR3 end, and the germline J gene is used to complete it. J is TRBJ1-1 and V is TRBV7-9; perhaps TRBD1 as D (5 bases). The CDR3 consists of 14 residues. Germline loops: CDR1 SEHNR, CDR2 FQNEAQ (reference sequence). V was cut by 5 bases and J by 5 bases, with 15 bases left in between. The CDR3 is CASSVTRGGTEAFF. The CDR3 bases that were read are TGTGCCAGCAGCGTTACCCGGGGGGGGACTGAA.

This clone was recorded a few times. A read error may account for a junction end that differs from germline. With the read ending 3 residues before the CDR3 end, the germline J gene is used to fill in that end. V usage is TRBV19 and J usage is TRBJ1-4; no definite D call. Per germline, CDR1 LNHDA and CDR2 SQIVND (reference sequence). The CDR3 loop spans 11 amino acids. The CDR3 is CASKARERLFF. Incomplete CDR3 DNA: TGTGCCAGTAAGGCCCGAGAAAGA. Using reference TRBV19 and TRBJ1-4 for the parts outside the CDR3, the full variable domain is DGGITQSPKYLFRKEGQNVTLSCEQNLNHDAMYWYRQDPGQGLRLIYYSQIVNDFQKGDIAEGYSVSREKKESFPLTVTSAQKNPTAFYLCASKARERLFFGSGTQLSVL.

This clone was recorded at least ten times. The read terminates 3 residues before the CDR3 end, so the remaining end is supplied by the germline J gene. The chain links TRBV11-2 to TRBJ2-2; no clear D. Germline CDR1 is SGHAT and CDR2 is FQNNGV. This CDR3 is built from 14 residues. V lost 8 bases to trimming and J lost 1 base, with 11 bases between them. This chain's CDR3 is CASSRVLNTGELFF. The covered CDR3 bases are TGTGCCAGCTCTCGGGTGTTGAACACCGGGGAG.

The part of the CDR3 DNA that was read is TGTGCCAGCAGCTTAATTAGCGGGGGACCCACCGGGGAG. Amino acids: CASSLISGGPTGE. The full CDR3 is CASSLISGGPTGELFF. The chain recombines TRBV7-3 with TRBJ2-2; 9 positions agree with TRBD2. The read finishes 3 residues shy of the CDR3 end, and the germline J gene is used to complete it. The V gene end was trimmed by 1 base and the J gene end by 4 bases; junction bases not matched to a gene: 4. Germline V gene lookup returns CDR1 SGHTA and CDR2 FQGTGA. The CDR3 runs to 16 residues.

This clone was counted between two and nine times. The CDR3 is cut off 3 residues early in the read; its end comes from the germline J gene. V gene TRBV7-9 combines with J gene TRBJ2-5; TRBD2 aligns across 7 bases. The CDR3 has 15 amino acids. Unmatched junction bases numbered 4, after V lost 0 bases and J lost 3 bases. Looked up from germline, CDR1 is SEHNR and CDR2 is FQNEAQ (reference sequence). CDR3 bases read: TGTGCCAGCAGCTTAGCGGCGGGAGCGGAAGAGACC. Its translation is CASSLAAGAEET. In full, the CDR3 is CASSLAAGAEETQYF. The whole variable domain, filled in from reference TRBV7-9 and TRBJ2-5, reads DTGVSQNPRHKITKRGQNVTFRCDPISEHNRLYWYRQTLGQGPEFLTYFQNEAQLEKSRLLSDRFSAERPKGSFSTLEIQRTEQGDSAMYLCASSLAAGAEETQYFGPGTRLLVL.

About this clone: The read terminates 3 residues before the CDR3 end, so the remaining end is supplied by the germline J gene. This sequence joins TRBV6-2 or TRBV6-3 and TRBJ2-7, with 9 bases matching TRBD2. CDR1 MNHEY and CDR2 SVGEGT come from the germline V gene. The CDR3 consists of 15 residues. Unmatched junction bases numbered 16, after V lost 10 bases and J lost 6 bases. CDR3 amino acids: CATVQRAGGLGEQYF. The CDR3 bases that were read are TGTGCCACAGTACAGAGGGCGGGAGGGCTAGGCGAG.

A note on this clone: The read comes to an end 3 residues before the CDR3 does, leaving the germline J gene to fill in the end. The J gene is TRBJ1-1, the V gene TRBV18; 9 positions agree with TRBD1. Per the germline V gene, CDR1 is KGHSH and CDR2 is LQKENI. This CDR3 spans 14 amino acids. The V gene end was trimmed by 3 bases and the J gene end by 4 bases; junction bases not matched to a gene: 3. CDR3 region: CASSPATGGTEAFF. The covered CDR3 bases are TGTGCCAGCTCACCTGCGACAGGGGGCACTGAA.

This clone was counted between two and nine times. The read ends 3 residues early relative to the CDR3; the germline J gene fills the gap. This chain links TRBV5-1 with TRBJ2-1; D uncertain. V lost 0 bases and J 4 bases, leaving 11 bases between the germline ends. Germline CDR1 and CDR2: SGHRS and YFSETQ. The CDR3 has 15 amino acids. The CDR3 bases that were read are TGCGCCAGCAGCTTGGTCGGTGCTGGTTACAATGAG. Translation gives CASSLVGAGYNE. The entire CDR3 reads CASSLVGAGYNEQFF.

CDR3 sequence: CASRQSNNYGYTF. The part of the CDR3 DNA that was read is TGTGCCAGCAGACAATCCAATAACTATGGC. The chain links TRBV2 to TRBJ1-2, with unresolved D. The read terminates 3 residues ahead of where the CDR3 ends, so the germline J gene completes it. Trimming removed 6 bases from V and 1 base from J, with 9 bases in between. Germline loops: CDR1 SNHLY, CDR2 FYNNEI. The CDR3 extends over 13 amino acids.

This clone was seen many times. The CDR3 extends 3 residues past the end of the read, so its final part is completed from the germline J gene. The chain links TRBV18 to TRBJ1-1; TRBD1 agrees at 8 bases. Germline V gene lookup returns CDR1 KGHSH and CDR2 LQKENI. This CDR3 region has 15 residues. The sequenced part of the CDR3 DNA is TGTGCCAGCTCACCTACCATACCGGACAGGGTCGGA. This gives the protein CASSPTIPDRVG. The full CDR3 reads CASSPTIPDRVGAFF.

In the case of this clone: The CDR3 goes on 3 residues after the read ends, and that part is filled in from the germline J gene. The V call is TRBV19, the J call TRBJ2-5; 9 bases align to TRBD2. With V trimmed by 4 bases and J by 2 bases, 2 bases remained unmatched. Germline assignment: CDR1 LNHDA and CDR2 SQIVND (reference sequence). The CDR3 runs to 14 residues. Partial CDR3 DNA: TGTGCCAGTAGTACTAGCGGGAATCAAGAGACC. This codes for CASSTSGNQET. From start to end, the CDR3 is CASSTSGNQETQYF.

This clone has only a few counts. The read comes to an end 3 residues before the CDR3 does, leaving the germline J gene to fill in the end. The rearrangement uses TRBV18 and TRBJ2-2; 8 nucleotides agree with TRBD1. Germline CDR1 is KGHSH and CDR2 is LQKENI. The CDR3 sequence is 16 residues long. Trimming took 6 bases from V and 7 from J; bases not matched to a gene: 13. CDR3 residues: CASSLMSTGDGGELFF. The CDR3 bases that were read are TGTGCCAGCTCCCTGATGTCGACAGGGGATGGCGGGGAG. Supplemented by reference TRBV18 and TRBJ2-2, the full variable domain reads NAGVMQNPRHLVRRRGQEARLRCSPMKGHSHVYWYRQLPEEGLKFMVYLQKENIIDESGMPKERFSAEFPKEGPSILRIQQVVRGDSAAYFCASSLMSTGDGGELFFGEGSRLTVL.

Many counts were recorded for this clone. The observed sequence ends 3 residues before the CDR3 terminus, with the missing tail filled in from the germline J gene. V and J are TRBV10-3 and TRBJ2-3, with 8 bases identical to TRBD2. Germline CDR1 ENHRY, CDR2 SYGVKD. CDR3 length equals 15 residues. Trimming removed 4 bases from V and 5 bases from J; junction bases left unmatched: 8. The sequenced CDR3 bases are TGTGCCATCAGTGGAACCAGCGGGAGTGGAGATACG. Protein sequence: CAISGTSGSGDT. Given in full, the CDR3 is CAISGTSGSGDTQYF.